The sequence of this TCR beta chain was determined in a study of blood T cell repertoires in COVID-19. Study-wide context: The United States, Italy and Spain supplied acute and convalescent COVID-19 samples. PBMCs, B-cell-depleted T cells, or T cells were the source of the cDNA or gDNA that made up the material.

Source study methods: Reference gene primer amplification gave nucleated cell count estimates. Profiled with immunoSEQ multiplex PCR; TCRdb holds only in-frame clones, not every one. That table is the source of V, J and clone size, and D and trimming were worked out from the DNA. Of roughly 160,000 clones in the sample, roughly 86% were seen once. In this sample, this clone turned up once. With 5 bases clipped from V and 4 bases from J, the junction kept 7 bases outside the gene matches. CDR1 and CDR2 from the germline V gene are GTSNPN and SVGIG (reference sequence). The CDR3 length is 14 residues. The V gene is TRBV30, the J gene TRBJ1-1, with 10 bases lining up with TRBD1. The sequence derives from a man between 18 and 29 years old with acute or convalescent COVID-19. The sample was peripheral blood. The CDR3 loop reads CAWVRTGGLTEAFF. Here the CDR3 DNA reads TGTGCCTGGGTGCGGACAGGGGGTCTCACTGAAGCTTTCTTT.